These 6 T cell receptor beta chains were all obtained from the same sample, sequenced in a study of tumor and adjacent non-tumor tissue in lung cancer. The template was RNA from unsorted bulk tissue. TCRbeta libraries were built with three rounds of nested PCR, modified from ARM-PCR. TCRdb re-called the multiplex PCR reads through MiXCR, storing one row per CDR3 protein. The top ten clones hold 15% to 20% of a sample with approximately 140,000 distinct CDR3 sequences, around 66% of them seen once. Sequencing input: lung tumor tissue. These TCRs come from a man between 60 and 75 years old with small cell lung cancer.

In the case of this clonotype: A much larger clone lies a single base off, so this may be a read error. The chain uses TRBV5-5 and TRBJ2-5; 8 bases are shared with TRBD1. Germline V CDR1 and CDR2: SGHKS, YYEKEE (reference sequence). The V segment lost 6 bases and the J segment 4 bases; nucleotides outside the gene matches: 17. The CDR3 length is 17 residues. The CDR3 loop is CASNSRPRQGHLETQYF. CDR3 DNA sequence: TGTGCCAGCAACTCCCGACCGCGACAGGGGCATTTAGAGACCCAGTACTTC. The whole variable domain, filled in from reference TRBV5-5 and TRBJ2-5, reads DAGVTQSPTHLIKTRGQQVTLRCSPISGHKSVSWYQQVLGQGPQFIFQYYEKEERGRGNFPDRFSARQFPNYSSELNVNALLLGDSALYLCASNSRPRQGHLETQYFGPGTRLLVL.

As for this clonotype: One junction end does not reproduce the germline sequence, and a read error may be involved. The chain employs TRBV20-1 and TRBJ1-1, with D maybe TRBD1 (5 bases). The CDR3 has 13 residues. Germline CDR1 and CDR2: DFQATT and SNEGSKA (reference sequence). CDR3 sequence (DNA): TGCAGTGCTAGTCTAGGGGTGAGCACTGAATCTTTCTTT. Protein product: CSASLGVSTESFF.

The chain recombines TRBV29-1 with TRBJ2-3; D is unresolved. Germline-derived CDR1 and CDR2 are SQVTM and ANQGSEA. CDR3 size: 10 residues. Trimming pared 4 bases from V and 7 bases from J, leaving 6 bases between. The CDR3 bases are TGCAGCGTTGGTACATATACGCAGTATTTT. Its translation: CSVGTYTQYF.

The chain couples TRBV29-1 to TRBJ2-3; D uncertain. The CDR3 length is 14 residues. In germline, CDR1 is SQVTM, CDR2 ANQGSEA. V lost 6 bases and J lost 3, with 16 bases in between. CDR3 sequence reads: CSVGEKGFTDTQYF. In nucleotides, the CDR3 is TGCAGCGTCGGCGAGAAGGGATTTACAGATACGCAGTATTTT.

This clonotype was found many times. The DNA for the CDR3 is TGCAGTGCTATTAGCGGGAGGGGCTCTGGCTACGAGCAGTACTTC. Protein sequence: CSAISGRGSGYEQYF. J is TRBJ2-7 and V is TRBV20-1; 11 positions agree with TRBD2. V gave up 4 bases and J gave up 3 bases; unmatched junction bases: 8. The length of the CDR3 is 15 residues. Germline V gives CDR1 DFQATT, CDR2 SNEGSKA (reference sequence).

As to this clonotype: Mismatch with germline at one junction end may stem from a read error. J is TRBJ2-7 and V is TRBV11-1; 7 bases agree with TRBD1. Germline V gene sequence: CDR1 SGHAT, CDR2 FQDESV (reference sequence). This CDR3 comprises 13 residues. The CDR3 DNA is TGTGCCAGCAGCCCGGGACAGTTCTACGTGCAGTACTTC. It codes for CASSPGQFYVQYF.